The subject of this entry is one TCR beta chain. Its antigen is still unknown. TCRdb re-called the RT-PCR reads with MiXCR, one entry per CDR3 protein. The table shows around 180,000 distinct CDR3 sequences, with around a tenth occurring only once. The data derive from a study of response to subunit inactivated influenza vaccine. Study conclusions and caveats: Seasonal influenza vaccination, on each occasion, was suggested by the authors to recruit few new T cells.

This CDR3 is 13 amino acids long. V was shortened by 3 bases and J by 5 bases, with 11 bases between the two germline ends. The germline V gene has CDR1 SGDLS and CDR2 YYNGEE. The sequences come from non-naive T cells sorted from PBMCs, collected on the day of vaccination. The TCR comes from a man between 45 and 60 years old who received an inactivated influenza vaccine. The chain couples TRBV9 to TRBJ1-1, with D tentatively TRBD1 (6 bases). The CDR3 sequence is CASSAGQRTEAFF. The CDR3 DNA reads as TGTGCCAGCAGCGCCGGACAGAGGACTGAAGCTTTCTTT.